This T cell receptor beta chain was recovered during a study of blood T cell repertoires in COVID-19. Study details: Italy, Spain and the United States were the sources of the convalescent and acute COVID-19 samples. PBMCs, B-cell-depleted T cells, or T cells provided the cDNA or gDNA that made up the material.

This clone was detected once. Authors' methods: By means of reference gene primer amplification, nucleated cell counts were estimated. TCRdb's copy holds only in-frame clones and misses some; the assay was immunoSEQ multiplex PCR. V, J and clone size were drawn from that table, and D and trimming were deduced from the DNA. In the table there are approximately 120,000 clones, around three quarters of which are singletons. Trimming removed 4 bases at V and 0 bases at J, with 10 bases between. Germline CDR1 is SNHLY and CDR2 is FYNNEI. The CDR3 totals 16 residues. This sequence originates from a human donor in a cohort sampled during active COVID-19. The chain couples TRBV2 to TRBJ1-6; D gene ambiguous. Sequencing was carried out using peripheral blood. CDR3 DNA: TGTGCCAGCAGTGCAGAGCACAGCTCCTATAATTCACCCCTCCACTTT. It encodes CASSAEHSSYNSPLHF.